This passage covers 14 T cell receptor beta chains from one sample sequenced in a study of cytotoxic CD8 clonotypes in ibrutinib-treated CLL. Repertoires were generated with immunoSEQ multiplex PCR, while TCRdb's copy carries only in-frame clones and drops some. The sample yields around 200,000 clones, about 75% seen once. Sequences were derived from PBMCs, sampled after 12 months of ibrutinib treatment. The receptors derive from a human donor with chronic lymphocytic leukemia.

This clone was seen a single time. CDR3 in amino acids: CASSPSGEAFF. Written as DNA, the CDR3 is TGTGCCAGCTCACCCTCAGGGGAAGCTTTCTTT. This chain links TRBV18 with TRBJ1-1; tentative D call: TRBD1 (5 bases). Germline V gene sequence: CDR1 KGHSH, CDR2 LQKENI. V was shortened by 3 bases and J by 8 bases, with 7 bases between the two germline ends. The length of the CDR3 is 11 residues.

CDR3 DNA sequence: TGTGCCACCAGCAGTTCTAGCGGGAGAGGGACCGGGGAGCTGTTTTTT. Translated: CATSSSSGRGTGELFF. The chain is built from TRBV15 and TRBJ2-2, with TRBD2 matching over 10 bases. Trimming removed 3 bases from V and 5 bases from J; junction bases left unmatched: 6. Germline V lookup: CDR1 LNHNV, CDR2 YYDKDF (reference sequence). This CDR3 contains 16 residues.

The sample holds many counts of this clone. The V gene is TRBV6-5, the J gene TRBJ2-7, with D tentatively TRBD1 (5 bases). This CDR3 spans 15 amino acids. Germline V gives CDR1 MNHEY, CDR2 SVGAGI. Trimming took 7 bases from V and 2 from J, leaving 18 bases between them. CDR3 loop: CASTYEVQGPYEQYF. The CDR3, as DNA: TGTGCCAGCACCTACGAGGTTCAGGGCCCCTACGAGCAGTACTTC.

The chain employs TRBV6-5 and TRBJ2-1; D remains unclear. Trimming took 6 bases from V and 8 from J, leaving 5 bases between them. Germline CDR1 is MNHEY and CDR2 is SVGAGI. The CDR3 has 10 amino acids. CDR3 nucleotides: TGTGCCAGCAGCAACTATGAGCAGTTCTTC. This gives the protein CASSNYEQFF.

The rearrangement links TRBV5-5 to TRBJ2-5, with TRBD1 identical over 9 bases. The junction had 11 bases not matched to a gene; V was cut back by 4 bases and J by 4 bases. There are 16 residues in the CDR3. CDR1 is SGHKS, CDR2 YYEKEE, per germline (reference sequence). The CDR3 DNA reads TGTGCCAGCAGCCGCCGGGGACAGGGAATAGTAGAGACCCAGTACTTC. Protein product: CASSRRGQGIVETQYF.

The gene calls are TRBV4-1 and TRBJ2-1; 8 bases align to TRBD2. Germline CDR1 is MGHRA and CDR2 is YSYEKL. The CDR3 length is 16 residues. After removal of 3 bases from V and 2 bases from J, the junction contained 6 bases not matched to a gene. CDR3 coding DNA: TGCGCCAGCAGCCACCCAGCGGGGGTCGCCTACAATGAGCAGTTCTTC. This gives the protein CASSHPAGVAYNEQFF.

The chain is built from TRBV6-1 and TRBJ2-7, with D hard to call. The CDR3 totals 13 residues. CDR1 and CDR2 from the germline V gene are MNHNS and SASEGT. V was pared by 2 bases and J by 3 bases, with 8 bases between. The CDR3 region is CASSESPGYEQYF. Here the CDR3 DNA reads TGTGCCAGCAGTGAATCTCCCGGCTACGAGCAGTACTTC.

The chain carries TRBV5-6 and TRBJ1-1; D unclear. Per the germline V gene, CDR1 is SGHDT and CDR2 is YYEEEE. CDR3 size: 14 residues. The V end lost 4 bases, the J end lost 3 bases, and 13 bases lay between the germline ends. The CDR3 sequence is CASSQQYLYTEAFF. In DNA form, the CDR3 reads TGTGCCAGCAGCCAGCAATATTTGTACACTGAAGCTTTCTTT.

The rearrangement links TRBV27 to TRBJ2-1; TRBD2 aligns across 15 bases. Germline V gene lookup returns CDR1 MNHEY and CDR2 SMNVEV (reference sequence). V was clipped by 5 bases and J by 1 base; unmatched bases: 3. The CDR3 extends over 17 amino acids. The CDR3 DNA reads TGTGCCAGCAGTGGACTAGCGGGGGGGCAATCCTACAATGAGCAGTTCTTC. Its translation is CASSGLAGGQSYNEQFF.

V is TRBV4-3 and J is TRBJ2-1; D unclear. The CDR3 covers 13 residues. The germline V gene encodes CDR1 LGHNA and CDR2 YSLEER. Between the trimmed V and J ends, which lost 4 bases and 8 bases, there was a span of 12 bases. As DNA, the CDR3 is TGCGCCAGCAGCCGAGACTTGGGCCATGAGCAGTTCTTC. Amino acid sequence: CASSRDLGHEQFF.

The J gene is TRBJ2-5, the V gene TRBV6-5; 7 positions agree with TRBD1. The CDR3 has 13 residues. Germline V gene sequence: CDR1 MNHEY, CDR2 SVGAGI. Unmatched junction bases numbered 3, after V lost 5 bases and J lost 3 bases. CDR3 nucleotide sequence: TGTGCCAGCAGTACACAGGGGAAAGAGACCCAGTACTTC. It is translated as CASSTQGKETQYF.

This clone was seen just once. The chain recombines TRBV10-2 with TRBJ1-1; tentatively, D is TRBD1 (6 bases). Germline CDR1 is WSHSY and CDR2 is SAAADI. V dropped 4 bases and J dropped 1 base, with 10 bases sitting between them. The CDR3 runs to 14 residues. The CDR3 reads CASSAVGANTEAFF. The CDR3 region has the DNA TGCGCCAGCAGTGCTGTGGGGGCGAACACTGAAGCTTTCTTT.

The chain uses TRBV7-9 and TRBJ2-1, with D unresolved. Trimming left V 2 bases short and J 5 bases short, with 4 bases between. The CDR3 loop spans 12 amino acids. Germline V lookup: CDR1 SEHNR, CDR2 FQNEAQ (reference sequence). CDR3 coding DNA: TGTGCCAGCAGCTTAACTGACAATGAGCAGTTCTTC. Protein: CASSLTDNEQFF.

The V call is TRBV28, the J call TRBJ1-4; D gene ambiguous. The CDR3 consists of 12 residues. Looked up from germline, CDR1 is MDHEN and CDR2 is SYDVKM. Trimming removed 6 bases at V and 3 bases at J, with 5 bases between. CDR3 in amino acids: CASRQPNEKLFF. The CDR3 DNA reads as TGTGCCAGCAGACAGCCTAATGAAAAACTGTTTTTT. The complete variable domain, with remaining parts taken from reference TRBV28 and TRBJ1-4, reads DVKVTQSSRYLVKRTGEKVFLECVQDMDHENMFWYRQDPGLGLRLIYFSYDVKMKEKGDIPEGYSVSREKKERFSLILESASTNQTSMYLCASRQPNEKLFFGSGTQLSVL.